This T cell receptor beta chain comes out of a study of blood T cells in healthy people across ages (dated by TCRdb to the mid-2010s). Concerning the study at large: In model experiments, template switching captured roughly one uniquely barcoded TCR beta cDNA molecule for every two T cells. Four age groups were formed from the donors: young (average about 17 years), middle-aged (approximately 40), aged (about 62) and long-lived (more than 75). To avoid experimental bias, donors of different ages were distributed randomly across sequencing lanes. Two additional independent replicas of 1 million unique cDNA reads from the same blood draw were analyzed for two donors (one aged 18 to 30 and one aged 80 or older). The study measured age-related changes in TCR beta repertoire diversity using deep sequencing normalized with unique cDNA molecular identifiers. What the study reported, not specific to this receptor: Conclusive comparison of naive and antigen-experienced compartments was prevented by the profiling of bulk unsorted PBMCs. There was a strong correlation between observed TCR beta diversity and the percentage of naive T cells measured by flow cytometry. Observed TCR beta diversity per million T cells fell roughly linearly with age, and a significant reduction was already apparent by age roughly 40. Total diversity estimates from one million sequenced T cells were considered lower bounds and underestimates. Because donor CMV infection status was unknown, age-related changes in expanded clonotypes were potentially confounded. Compared with the aged group, the long-lived group had more naive CD4+ T cells, fewer expanded clones and increased TCR diversity, suggesting age selection.

CDR1 and CDR2 are read off the germline V gene (reference sequence) as MNHNY and SVGAGI. CDR3 length: 15 amino acids, cysteine to phenylalanine. Kept here is only the CDR3 DNA, which spans 45 bases and is read in frame from base 1. V and J are truncated by 5 bases and 0 bases respectively, leaving an intervening sequence of 12 bases. In its sample, this clonotype was seen a few times. Its antigen has not been determined. The record has no base qualities; no much larger clone is one base away. The method behind the library was 5' RACE. A second about 7 to 12 cycle PCR used a sample-barcoded 5' primer and a J-beta primer mix. A unique molecular identifier was introduced onto each TCR beta cDNA molecule by a template-switch 5' adaptor carrying 12 random nucleotides. Each sample yielded at least 2.5 million CDR3-containing paired-end reads. All of the RNA was converted into first-strand cDNA using the Mint cDNA synthesis kit, with a TRBC-specific oligonucleotide serving as the primer. After uracil-DNA glycosylase treatment, a first 18-cycle PCR used universal primers M1SS and BC2_uni_R on all cDNA. The study's own analysis went as follows. Each sample was normalized by randomly selecting 1 million high-quality reads, each carrying a distinct molecular identifier. Instead of being binned into consensus sequences, reads that shared molecular identifiers were thrown out. MiTCR, set to a Q25 quality threshold and the strictest error-elimination algorithm, was used for CDR3 identification, clonotype clustering and error correction. Lower-bound total TCR beta diversity was estimated with a nonparametric unseen species model using Euler transformation. The public reads were reanalyzed by TCRdb: fastp trimming at Q25, MiXCR alignment, in-frame beta chains only. Duplicate CDR3 protein sequences are folded into a single record with the most common DNA and genes. The V and J calls, along with clone size, are taken from TCRdb and not from the paper's own processing. The sample yields 1,800,000 or so distinct CDR3 sequences; roughly 43% were counted once. Clones ranked in the top ten supply about 21% of the sample.

Systemically healthy Caucasian individuals from Russia, some 40 in total and aged roughly 6 to 100 years, were included as donors. Approximately 9.7 milliliters of peripheral blood were drawn from each donor into EDTA-treated Vacutainer tubes. Ficoll-Paque density-gradient centrifugation was used to isolate PBMCs, with at least 6.5 million per sample. Trizol reagent was used to extract total RNA from the PBMCs, yielding at least 5.5 micrograms per sample. For every donor, flow cytometry on a PBMC aliquot measured the percentage of naive CD45RAhigh/CD27high T cells. The V and J segments used are TRBV6-6 and TRBJ2-3; possibly the D gene is TRBD2, per 5 matching bases. The receptor comes from a human donor in good health. The sample was blood. The CDR3 here reads CASSQSGRSTDTQYF. Read as DNA, the sequence is TGTGCCAGCAGTCAAAGCGGAAGGAGCACAGATACGCAGTATTTT.